This T cell receptor (beta chain) originates from a study of T cell responses to AZD1222 COVID-19 vaccine. Notes on the study in general: It was only 6 or 7 AZD1222 recipients who were seropositive at baseline. Repertoires were sampled only after the peak T cell response. When two AZD1222 doses had been given, Spike-specific TCR breadth and depth rose. Donors, mostly white British, included more females; clonal diversity was possibly underestimated.

This clone has only a few counts. What it binds is not known. The germline V gene encodes CDR1 SGHRS and CDR2 YFSETQ. The V and J ends lost 5 bases and 3 bases respectively, with 9 bases between them. There are 13 residues in the CDR3. Sequencing was performed with immunoSEQ multiplex PCR; in TCRdb, only in-frame clones are kept and a portion is missing. The data hold 200,000 to 250,000 clones, with around 93% observed a single time. This chain links TRBV5-1 with TRBJ1-5; D gene uncertain. This TCR derives from an adult in good health. The material was peripheral blood, obtained on day 0 of MenACWY control vaccination. The CDR3 reads CASRMGDNQPQHF. In DNA, the CDR3 is TGCGCCAGCAGGATGGGAGACAATCAGCCCCAGCATTTT. Full variable domain (remainder filled in from reference TRBV5-1 and TRBJ1-5): KAGVTQTPRYLIKTRGQQVTLSCSPISGHRSVSWYQQTPGQGLQFLFEYFSETQRNKGNFPGRFSGRQFSNSRSEMNVSTLELGDSALYLCASRMGDNQPQHFGDGTRLSIL.